This T cell receptor beta chain was sequenced during a study of siplizumab effects on memory and regulatory T cells. Study-wide findings and caveats: Major contributors to the alloresponse seemed to be naive T cells, which also appeared more diverse than memory cells.

Germline V gene sequence: CDR1 SNHLY, CDR2 FYNNEI. This CDR3 has 13 amino acids. The V end lost 2 bases, the J end lost 8 bases, and 9 bases lay between the germline ends. Generated by immunoSEQ multiplex PCR, the TCRdb table keeps only in-frame clones and is missing some. Here the sample spans 85,000 to 120,000 clones, 90% to 95% being singletons. To note about this clone: Its antigen is as yet unknown.

Sequenced sample: CD4+ T cells sorted from blood. The sequence was obtained from a human donor in good health. The chain joins TRBV2 to TRBJ2-2, with a tentative D call TRBD1 (5 bases). The CDR3 here is CASSEFRAGELFF. The DNA for the CDR3 is TGTGCCAGCAGTGAATTCAGGGCTGGGGAGCTGTTTTTT.